Listed below are T cell receptor beta chains from one sample, sequenced in a study of T cell changes during pregnancy in multiple sclerosis. This table comes from immunoSEQ multiplex PCR, and its TCRdb copy is limited to in-frame clones, with some not included. Counted here are fewer than 55,000 clones, roughly 92% occurring once; the ten biggest clones make up roughly 0.92%. Sequencing used peripheral blood, obtained after pregnancy. The receptors shown here come from a female donor with multiple sclerosis, enrolled in a pregnancy study. Each CDR3 is given without its conserved first and last residue.

j_gene | v_gene | len | CDR3aa
TRBJ1-1 | TRBV7-9 | 15 | ASSPLRGTDRNTEAF
TRBJ1-4 | TRBV5-6 | 16 | ASSRVYSDRGQSEKLF
TRBJ1-4 | TRBV29-1 | 9 | SVRFNEKLF
TRBJ1-4 | TRBV6-5 | 9 | ATGGGEKLF
TRBJ1-4 | TRBV19 | 13 | ASSPGQTLNEKLF
TRBJ2-7 | TRBV27 | 15 | ASSLREQGRGLYEQY
TRBJ2-1 | TRBV6-4 | 13 | ASSGLAGGGDEQF
TRBJ2-1 | TRBV7-3 | 13 | ASSLTGASGNEQF
TRBJ2-3 | TRBV9 | 12 | ASRQGQNTDTQY
TRBJ1-3 | TRBV6-1 | 13 | ASGGQGASRDTIY
TRBJ2-7 | TRBV7-2 | 12 | ASSASGSSYEQY
TRBJ1-2 | TRBV29-1 | 13 | SVRRGWAGLYGYT
TRBJ1-2 | TRBV7-9 | 14 | ASSLARPGGLYGYT
TRBJ2-7 | TRBV19 | 13 | ASPPPQWRMYEQY
TRBJ2-3 | TRBV5-6 | 12 | ASYMRGGAGTQY
TRBJ2-1 | TRBV2 | 12 | ASRRLVISDEQF
TRBJ1-1 | TRBV7-9 | 11 | ASSFSRGTEAF
TRBJ2-7 | TRBV4-1 | 13 | ASSPGTGPSYEQY
TRBJ1-5 | TRBV7-9 | 12 | ASSAGQTNQPQH
TRBJ1-1 | TRBV6-6 | 12 | ASSPTPDRAEAF
TRBJ2-3 | TRBV7-2 | 14 | ASRPRTSVSTDTQY
TRBJ1-1 | TRBV25-1 | 14 | ASRKGAGPMNTEAF
TRBJ2-3 | TRBV4-2 | 15 | ASSQERGAVSTDTQY
TRBJ2-2 | TRBV5-4 | 13 | ASSQTSRGTGELF
TRBJ2-3 | TRBV30 | 12 | AWRAAGSTDTQY
TRBJ1-1 | TRBV19 | 12 | ASSAQGMGTEAF
TRBJ2-7 | TRBV29-1 | 12 | SALLQGASYEQY
TRBJ2-5 | TRBV19 | 14 | ASSRIRTGGAGEQY
TRBJ2-3 | TRBV9 | 17 | ASSVGKSVAGGSTDTQY
TRBJ1-1 | TRBV27 | 14 | ASSYSRGALNTEAF
TRBJ2-1 | TRBV7-3 | 15 | ASSLKGSGGARNEQF
NA | TRBV4-2 | 14 | ASSQVQGLGIYEQY
TRBJ2-1 | TRBV20-1 | 9 | SARTSREQF
TRBJ2-7 | TRBV14 | 11 | ASSHGQPYEQY
TRBJ1-1 | TRBV7-9 | 11 | ASRLAGSGEAF
TRBJ1-4 | TRBV14 | 14 | ASSQGMTGLNEKLF
TRBJ1-4 | TRBV6-1 | 13 | ASSEVGREGEKLF
TRBJ2-7 | TRBV27 | 14 | ASSWWGPLQLDEQY
TRBJ2-3 | TRBV7-2 | 14 | ASSLLGQGARDTQY
TRBJ1-2 | TRBV5-4 | 10 | ASSLINYGYT
TRBJ1-1 | TRBV9 | 12 | ASSARGLDTEAF
TRBJ2-7 | TRBV25-1 | 9 | ASQPGTGLY
TRBJ1-3 | TRBV2 | 13 | ASSEIQGAGNTIY
TRBJ2-1 | TRBV27 | 17 | ASKIARPEKGSSYNEQF
TRBJ2-7 | TRBV2 | 15 | ASSEILGGATTYEQY
TRBJ1-5 | TRBV19 | 13 | ASSTHGGSNQPQH
TRBJ1-5 | TRBV9 | 15 | ASSSSPGGTLDQPQH